These 14 T cell receptor beta chains were sequenced from one sample in a study of CD8+ T cells in alopecia areata. Treatment of the sample: oral pan-JAK inhibitor, 5-10 mg twice daily. Investigators isolated RNA and reverse transcribed it into cDNA to act as the sequencing template. Method: immunoSEQ multiplex PCR; TCRdb's copy keeps in-frame clones and lacks some. The sample consists of 150,000 to 200,000 clones, about 65% of them appearing once. The specimen comprised CD4+ T cells sorted from blood, sampled at approximately week 50, from a patient treated with tofacitinib. All receptors derive from a human donor with alopecia areata.

Comments on this clone: Other DNA sequences in the sample encode the same CDR3. V and J are TRBV20-1 and TRBJ2-5; D not certain. The CDR3 sequence is 11 residues long. Looked up from germline, CDR1 is DFQATT and CDR2 is SNEGSKA (reference sequence). V gave up 3 bases and J gave up 1 base, with 3 bases separating them. Here the CDR3 reads CSASGQETQYF. In DNA form, the CDR3 reads TGCAGTGCTAGCGGCCAAGAGACCCAGTACTTC.

The chain recombines TRBV5-1 with TRBJ2-1; D is undetermined. Trimming removed 4 bases from V and 6 bases from J, with 11 bases in between. Per the germline V gene, CDR1 is SGHRS and CDR2 is YFSETQ. The CDR3 length is 13 residues. The CDR3 coding sequence is TGCGCCAGCAGCCGGCCAAACCCCAATGAGCAGTTCTTC. It yields the protein CASSRPNPNEQFF.

This chain links TRBV2 with TRBJ1-5, with a possible D match to TRBD1 (5 bases). The CDR3 length is 16 residues. The V and J ends lost 7 bases and 3 bases respectively, with 19 bases between them. The V gene's germline CDR1 is SNHLY and CDR2 FYNNEI. CDR3 region: CASTPGTGTNNQPQHF. CDR3 coding DNA: TGTGCCAGCACCCCCGGTACGGGGACGAACAATCAGCCCCAGCATTTT. Combining the CDR3 with reference TRBV2 and TRBJ1-5 gives the whole variable domain EPEVTQTPSHQVTQMGQEVILRCVPISNHLYFYWYRQILGQKVEFLVSFYNNEISEKSEIFDDQFSVERPDGSNFTLKIRSTKLEDSAMYFCASTPGTGTNNQPQHFGDGTRLSIL.

Ten or more counts support this clone. The chain has TRBV7-2 and TRBJ2-7; 13 positions agree with TRBD2. Germline V CDR1 and CDR2: SGHTA, FQGNSA. The CDR3 runs 18 residues. Trimming took 6 bases from V and 1 from J; bases not matched to a gene: 12. CDR3 DNA sequence: TGTGCCAGCAGTCACCACGGACTAGCGGGGGCTAAATCCTACGAGCAGTACTTC. It specifies CASSHHGLAGAKSYEQYF.

This clone was detected only a few times. The V gene is TRBV29-1, the J gene TRBJ2-1; no clear D. V lost 4 bases and J lost 0, with 7 bases in between. The CDR3 sequence is 13 residues long. Per the germline V gene, CDR1 is SQVTM and CDR2 is ANQGSEA. The CDR3 loop is CSVGHLSYNEQFF. DNA of the CDR3: TGCAGCGTTGGTCACCTCTCCTACAATGAGCAGTTCTTC.

The chain carries TRBV15 and TRBJ1-2; 7 bases are shared with TRBD1. In germline, CDR1 is LNHNV, CDR2 YYDKDF (reference sequence). There are 15 residues in the CDR3. Losses at the gene ends were 2 bases for V and 6 bases for J; bases not matched to a gene: 9. CDR3 residues: CATSRTTGRVDGYTF. The CDR3 nucleotides read TGTGCCACCAGCAGAACGACAGGGAGAGTTGATGGCTACACCTTC.

This chain joins TRBV7-2 and TRBJ1-6; a possible D gene is TRBD1 (5 bases). The V and J ends lost 5 bases and 7 bases respectively, with 15 bases between them. CDR1 is SGHTA, CDR2 FQGNSA, per germline. This CDR3 has 15 amino acids. The CDR3 bases are TGTGCCAGCAGCGCGGAGGGGTTGAAGAATTCACCCCTCCACTTT. Amino acids: CASSAEGLKNSPLHF.

The V call is TRBV4-3, the J call TRBJ2-3, with TRBD1 matching 9 bases. The CDR3 is 17 amino acids. Germline trimming cut 1 base from V and 3 bases from J; bases unmatched to any gene: 8. Germline-derived CDR1 and CDR2 are LGHNA and YSLEER. CDR3 in DNA: TGCGCCAGCAGCCAAGTGGTTTCCGGGACAGGGACAGATACGCAGTATTTT. Amino acids: CASSQVVSGTGTDTQYF.

With respect to this clone: The same CDR3 is also encoded by other DNA sequences in this sample. The J gene is TRBJ1-1, the V gene TRBV4-3; D is uncertain. Germline lookup yields CDR1 LGHNA and CDR2 YSLEER. V was shortened by 4 bases and J by 0 bases, with 6 bases between the two germline ends. The CDR3 is 13 residues long. The CDR3, as DNA: TGCGCCAGCAGCCCCCGATTGAACACTGAAGCTTTCTTT. Protein: CASSPRLNTEAFF.

The rearrangement uses TRBV15 and TRBJ2-3; 8 nucleotides match TRBD2. The CDR3 consists of 15 residues. The V segment lost 0 bases and the J segment 4 bases; nucleotides outside the gene matches: 3. In germline, CDR1 is LNHNV, CDR2 YYDKDF (reference sequence). CDR3 coding DNA: TGTGCCACCAGCAGAGATGATAGCGGGGCAGATACGCAGTATTTT. It yields the protein CATSRDDSGADTQYF.

This clone was seen a few times. This CDR3 reads CASSRWDNPIGEKLFF. Written as DNA, the CDR3 is TGCGCCAGCAGCAGATGGGACAACCCGATAGGTGAAAAACTGTTTTTT. V gene TRBV4-3 combines with J gene TRBJ1-4, with D possibly TRBD1 on 6 matching bases. Germline loops: CDR1 LGHNA, CDR2 YSLEER. V shed 5 bases and J shed 7 bases, with 20 bases lying between them. The CDR3 is made up of 16 amino acids.

V gene TRBV2 combines with J gene TRBJ1-2, with D perhaps TRBD1 (5 bases). Trimming took 7 bases from V and 7 from J, leaving 19 bases between them. The CDR3 contains 14 residues. The germline V gene has CDR1 SNHLY and CDR2 FYNNEI. The CDR3 loop reads CASNSGWGYGGYTF. The CDR3 DNA sequence: TGTGCCAGCAATAGTGGCTGGGGGTATGGTGGCTACACCTTC.

The CDR3 region is CASSRTSGGGDTQYF. Here the CDR3 DNA reads TGTGCCAGCAGCCGGACTAGCGGGGGCGGAGATACGCAGTATTTT. V usage is TRBV7-2 and J usage is TRBJ2-3; 13 bases are shared with TRBD2. CDR1 SGHTA and CDR2 FQGNSA come from the germline V gene. V shed 5 bases and J 5 bases; nucleotides not matched to a gene: 4. This CDR3 is 15 amino acids long. Drawing the rest from reference TRBV7-2 and TRBJ2-3, the complete variable domain is GAGVSQSPSNKVTEKGKDVELRCDPISGHTALYWYRQSLGQGLEFLIYFQGNSAPDKSGLPSDRFSAERTGGSVSTLTIQRTQQEDSAVYLCASSRTSGGGDTQYFGPGTRLTVL.

The J gene is TRBJ1-2, the V gene TRBV14, with TRBD1 identical over 9 bases. V gave up 2 bases and J gave up 2 bases; unmatched junction bases: 6. The CDR3 runs to 16 residues. Germline V gene sequence: CDR1 SGHDN, CDR2 FVKESK. The DNA for the CDR3 is TGTGCCAGCAGCCAAACAGGGGGCGCCTTCAACTATGGCTACACCTTC. Translating it yields CASSQTGGAFNYGYTF.